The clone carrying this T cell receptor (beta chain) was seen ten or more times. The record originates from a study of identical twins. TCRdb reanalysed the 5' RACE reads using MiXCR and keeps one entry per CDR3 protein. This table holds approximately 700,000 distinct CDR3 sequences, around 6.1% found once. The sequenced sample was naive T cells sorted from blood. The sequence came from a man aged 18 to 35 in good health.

The CDR3 here is CASSPAGGPADTQYF. The CDR3 DNA is TGTGCCAGCAGTCCGGCGGGAGGGCCGGCAGATACGCAGTATTTT. This rearrangement joins TRBV7-9 to TRBJ2-3, with TRBD2 matching 9 bases. This CDR3 comprises 15 residues. Germline CDR1 reads SEHNR; CDR2 reads FQNEAQ (reference sequence). V lost 6 bases to trimming and J lost 4 bases; unmatched junction nucleotides: 8.